The 12 T cell receptor beta chains given below trace back to one sample, sequenced in a study of blood T cells in healthy people across ages. Using a J-beta primer mix together with a sample-barcoded 5' primer, a second PCR was run for roughly 6 to 12 cycles. TCRdb fed the 5' RACE reads into MiXCR, producing one record per CDR3 protein. The sample contains 700,000 to 900,000 distinct CDR3 sequences, about 55% of which appear only once. Sample: blood. Receptors were obtained from a man at least 80 years old in good health.

The rearrangement joins TRBV12-3 or TRBV12-4 to TRBJ2-1; 13 bases match TRBD2. Trimming at V came to 5 bases and at J to 7 bases, leaving 8 bases not matched to a gene. CDR3 length: 16 amino acids. The CDR3 DNA sequence: TGTGCCAGCAGTCTAAGGACTAGCGGGAGAGGGAATGAGCAGTTCTTC. This translates into CASSLRTSGRGNEQFF.

For the CDR3, the DNA is TGTGCCAGCAGTACACGCAAATTTCATGCCAATGAGCAGTTCTTC. It encodes CASSTRKFHANEQFF. The chain couples TRBV6-5 to TRBJ2-1; no firm D call. The CDR3 totals 15 residues. The V end was cut by 5 bases, the J end by 6 bases, with 17 bases between. CDR1 MNHEY and CDR2 SVGAGI come from the germline V gene.

The chain recombines TRBV4-3 with TRBJ2-5; 9 bases match TRBD1. Judging by the DNA end, TRBJ2-7 fits better; the J call may be wrong. This CDR3 has 15 residues. Germline V CDR1 and CDR2: LGHNA, YSLEER. The CDR3 reads CASSAGTGYSYEQYF. As DNA, the CDR3 is TGCGCCAGCAGCGCCGGGACAGGGTACTCCTACGAGCAGTACTTC.

This clonotype has more than one count but fewer than ten. The rearrangement links TRBV7-9 to TRBJ2-4; D is possibly TRBD1 or TRBD2 (6 bases each). The CDR3 is 16 residues long. Between the trimmed V and J ends, which lost 2 bases and 0 bases, there was a span of 11 bases. Germline CDR1 is SEHNR and CDR2 is FQNEAQ (reference sequence). The CDR3 sequence: CASSLWGALAKNIQYF. CDR3 nucleotides: TGTGCCAGCAGCTTATGGGGGGCCTTAGCCAAAAACATTCAGTACTTC.

The rearrangement joins TRBV12-3 or TRBV12-4 to TRBJ2-5; 8 bases are a match to TRBD2. This CDR3 spans 14 amino acids. Losses at the gene ends were 8 bases for V and 1 base for J; bases not matched to a gene: 6. Here the CDR3 reads CASRLAGSQETQYF. The CDR3 region has the DNA TGTGCCAGCCGGTTAGCGGGAAGCCAAGAGACCCAGTACTTC.

The V gene is TRBV5-1, the J gene TRBJ2-3, with D possibly TRBD2 on 5 matching bases. V shed 4 bases and J shed 4 bases, with 10 bases lying between them. This CDR3 has 13 amino acids. Germline V lookup: CDR1 SGHRS, CDR2 YFSETQ. The CDR3, as DNA: TGCGCCAGCAGCCCATCAGCGGCAGATACGCAGTATTTT. The encoded protein is CASSPSAADTQYF. The whole variable domain, filled in from reference TRBV5-1 and TRBJ2-3, reads KAGVTQTPRYLIKTRGQQVTLSCSPISGHRSVSWYQQTPGQGLQFLFEYFSETQRNKGNFPGRFSGRQFSNSRSEMNVSTLELGDSALYLCASSPSAADTQYFGPGTRLTVL.

This clonotype came up a few times. The chain recombines TRBV29-1 with TRBJ2-5; D may be TRBD1 or TRBD2 (5 bases each). CDR3 size: 14 residues. CDR1 is SQVTM, CDR2 ANQGSEA, per germline. Trimming removed 3 bases from V and 1 base from J, with 12 bases in between. The CDR3 sequence is CSVDEGYGQETQYF. The CDR3 DNA sequence: TGCAGCGTTGATGAGGGGTATGGCCAAGAGACCCAGTACTTC.

Comment on this clonotype: Being one base from a much bigger clone, this may be a read error. This chain links TRBV12-3 or TRBV12-4 with TRBJ2-5; the D is unclear. V was shortened by 6 bases and J by 11 bases, with 13 bases between the two germline ends. This CDR3 has 11 residues. CDR3 in amino acids: CASSPPGTQYF. The CDR3 coding sequence is TGTGCCAGCAGCCCCCCTGGAACGCAGTACTTC.

The V and J genes are TRBV4-2 and TRBJ2-5, with D tentatively TRBD2 (6 bases). This CDR3 contains 16 residues. Per the germline V gene, CDR1 is LGHNA and CDR2 is YNFKEQ. With 1 base removed from V and 2 bases from J, the gap between germline ends came to 14 bases. CDR3 loop: CASSQGAHGGQETQYF. Written as DNA, the CDR3 is TGTGCCAGCAGCCAAGGTGCTCACGGGGGACAAGAGACCCAGTACTTC.

This clonotype appeared many times. This chain joins TRBV9 and TRBJ2-6; tentative D call: TRBD2 (5 bases). Trimming stripped 5 bases from V and 2 bases from J, with 17 bases between. Germline values: CDR1 SGDLS, CDR2 YYNGEE. This CDR3 is built from 17 residues. The CDR3 DNA is TGTGCCAGCAGTTTCGAAGTGAGGGCACCTGGGGCCAACGTCCTGACTTTC. This codes for CASSFEVRAPGANVLTF.

In this sample, this clonotype turned up a few times. V usage is TRBV12-3 or TRBV12-4 and J usage is TRBJ2-7, with 11 positions matching TRBD2. The trim removed 1 base at V and 6 bases at J, leaving 2 bases unmatched. The CDR3 is 14 amino acids. DNA of the CDR3: TGTGCCAGCAGTTTAGGGACTAGCGGGTCCGAGCAGTACTTC. Translation: CASSLGTSGSEQYF.

This clonotype has only a few counts. This rearrangement joins TRBV25-1 to TRBJ1-1; D is uncertain. Trimming cost V 5 bases and J 1 base, with 17 bases left between them. CDR1 is MGHDK and CDR2 is SYGVNS in the germline V gene. This CDR3 region has 16 residues. This CDR3 is CASSPATAVRNTEAFF. In nucleotides, the CDR3 is TGTGCCAGCAGTCCAGCGACGGCGGTCCGGAACACTGAAGCTTTCTTT. Complete variable domain (other parts from reference TRBV25-1 and TRBJ1-1): EADIYQTPRYLVIGTGKKITLECSQTMGHDKMYWYQQDPGMELHLIHYSYGVNSTEKGDLSSESTVSRIRTEHFPLTLESARPSHTSQYLCASSPATAVRNTEAFFGQGTRLTVV.